This is a list of T cell receptor beta chains from one sample in a study of shared clonotypes between healthy human individuals. Data came from immunoSEQ multiplex PCR; TCRdb stores just in-frame clones and leaves some out. Altogether 2 million to 2.5 million clones are present, roughly 93% being singletons, with the ten largest covering around 0.4%. Sequenced: naive CD4+ T cells from PBMCs. Receptor source: a man between 18 and 35 years old in good health. Some clones in this sample may be carry-over from other donors' samples. Each CDR3 is given with its conserved first and last residue. Fields, in order: D gene, CDR3 length, clone size, J gene, V gene, CDR3 protein, CDR3 DNA. D genes are given only for firm matches. The size field is filled for only some rows; it gives once, few, many or a size class.

d_gene: -
len: 14
abundance: -
j_gene: TRBJ2-3
v_gene: TRBV9
CDR3aa: CASNRDGSTDTQYF
CDR3nt: TGTGCCAGCAACCGGGACGGAAGCACAGATACGCAGTATTTT

d_gene: TRBD1
len: 14
abundance: -
j_gene: TRBJ2-7
v_gene: TRBV2
CDR3aa: CAINSGTGGYEQYF
CDR3nt: TGTGCCATCAATTCCGGGACAGGGGGTTACGAGCAGTACTTC

d_gene: -
len: 12
abundance: -
j_gene: TRBJ1-1
v_gene: TRBV29-1
CDR3aa: CSVDGGKLEAFF
CDR3nt: TGCAGCGTTGACGGCGGGAAGTTGGAAGCTTTCTTT

d_gene: TRBD2
len: 14
abundance: once
j_gene: TRBJ2-3
v_gene: TRBV6-6
CDR3aa: CASSERERRHTQYF
CDR3nt: TGTGCCAGCAGTGAGCGGGAACGTCGGCATACGCAGTATTTT

d_gene: -
len: 16
abundance: -
j_gene: TRBJ2-1
v_gene: TRBV9
CDR3aa: CASSAHPQGISGEQFF
CDR3nt: TGTGCCAGCAGCGCCCACCCACAGGGAATCTCTGGTGAGCAGTTCTTC

d_gene: -
len: 12
abundance: -
j_gene: TRBJ2-7
v_gene: TRBV6-6
CDR3aa: CASSPVRDAGYF
CDR3nt: TGTGCCAGCAGCCCCGTAAGGGACGCGGGGTACTTC

d_gene: -
len: 11
abundance: -
j_gene: TRBJ2-7
v_gene: TRBV28
CDR3aa: CASSPSTEQYF
CDR3nt: TGTGCCAGCAGCCCTTCGACCGAGCAGTACTTC

d_gene: -
len: 15
abundance: -
j_gene: TRBJ1-4
v_gene: TRBV5-1
CDR3aa: CASSRGGPTNEKLFF
CDR3nt: TGCGCCAGCAGCCGGGGGGGCCCGACTAATGAAAAACTGTTTTTT

d_gene: TRBD2
len: 16
abundance: once
j_gene: TRBJ2-3
v_gene: TRBV7-8
CDR3aa: CASSLRPSGNTDTQYF
CDR3nt: TGTGCCAGCAGCTTACGTCCTAGCGGGAACACAGATACGCAGTATTTT

d_gene: -
len: 15
abundance: once
j_gene: TRBJ1-5
v_gene: TRBV7-8
CDR3aa: CASSLGRTVRQPQHF
CDR3nt: TGTGCCAGCAGCTTAGGCCGGACAGTTCGGCAGCCCCAGCATTTT

d_gene: TRBD2
len: 13
abundance: -
j_gene: TRBJ2-1
v_gene: TRBV7-2
CDR3aa: CASSSTSAGEQFF
CDR3nt: TGTGCCAGCAGCTCGACTAGCGCTGGTGAGCAGTTCTTC

d_gene: -
len: 14
abundance: -
j_gene: TRBJ1-1
v_gene: TRBV27
CDR3aa: CASSLKYGGTEAFF
CDR3nt: TGTGCCAGCAGTTTAAAGTACGGGGGCACTGAAGCTTTCTTT

d_gene: -
len: 16
abundance: -
j_gene: TRBJ1-4
v_gene: TRBV10-3
CDR3aa: CAISEVPGRPNEKLFF
CDR3nt: TGTGCCATCAGTGAGGTACCGGGACGGCCAAATGAAAAACTGTTTTTT